One and the same sample provided the 18 T cell receptor beta chains below, sequenced in a study of cytomegalovirus exposure and HLA in healthy donors. Vbeta (60) and Jbeta (13) primers were used in the PCR. Repertoires were generated with immunoSEQ multiplex PCR, while TCRdb's copy carries only in-frame clones and drops some. The sample lists 120,000 or so clones, roughly four fifths occurring once. Material for sequencing was PBMCs. Receptors originate from a middle-aged woman in good health and CMV-seronegative.

This clone was seen only a few times. V is TRBV27 and J is TRBJ2-4, with D perhaps TRBD2 (5 bases). Looked up from germline, CDR1 is MNHEY and CDR2 is SMNVEV (reference sequence). The CDR3 is made up of 16 amino acids. The V gene lost 3 bases and the J gene lost 1 base, with 13 bases spanning the gap. In DNA form, the CDR3 reads TGTGCCAGCAGTTTCATATCGGGGAGTGCCAAAAACATTCAGTACTTC. Amino acid sequence: CASSFISGSAKNIQYF.

The table lists this clone with a count of one. The V gene is TRBV28, the J gene TRBJ1-2; 7 bases map to TRBD1. This CDR3 is 14 amino acids long. V shed 4 bases and J 8 bases; nucleotides not matched to a gene: 10. Per the germline V gene, CDR1 is MDHEN and CDR2 is SYDVKM. CDR3 loop: CASSSPTGLVGYTF. CDR3 nucleotide sequence: TGTGCCAGCAGTTCCCCGACAGGGCTGGTCGGCTACACCTTC.

The chain carries TRBV13 and TRBJ1-1; D not resolved. Germline CDR1 and CDR2: PRHDT and FYEKMQ (reference sequence). Deletions cut 5 bases from V and 1 base from J, with 11 bases between. This CDR3 has 14 amino acids. CDR3 amino acids: CASSGRTGNTEAFF. The CDR3 region has the DNA TGTGCCAGCAGCGGGAGGACTGGGAACACTGAAGCTTTCTTT.

This clone occurred once. The rearrangement links TRBV9 to TRBJ2-3; 10 bases line up with TRBD2. The CDR3 is made up of 15 amino acids. Germline CDR1 reads SGDLS; CDR2 reads YYNGEE. The trim removed 4 bases at V and 1 base at J, leaving 3 bases unmatched. CDR3 loop: CASSTSGTGTDTQYF. The CDR3, as DNA: TGTGCCAGCAGCACTAGCGGGACGGGCACAGATACGCAGTATTTT.

V is TRBV4-1 and J is TRBJ1-1, with a possible D match to TRBD1 (5 bases). The CDR3 contains 15 residues. Per germline, CDR1 MGHRA and CDR2 YSYEKL. The V end lost 0 bases, the J end lost 3 bases, and 11 bases lay between the germline ends. Here the CDR3 DNA reads TGCGCCAGCAGCCAAGATTCAGGGAAGTACACTGAAGCTTTCTTT. Translated, it gives CASSQDSGKYTEAFF.

The chain carries TRBV6-6 and TRBJ1-1; maybe TRBD1 (5 bases). Between the trimmed V and J ends, which lost 6 bases and 7 bases, there was a span of 9 bases. This CDR3 spans 11 amino acids. Germline loops: CDR1 MNHNY, CDR2 SVGAGI (reference sequence). The CDR3 here is CASRQTVEAFF. As DNA, the CDR3 is TGTGCCAGCAGACAGACAGTTGAAGCTTTCTTT.

This clone has a handful of counts. The rearrangement uses TRBV19 and TRBJ2-6; D gene ambiguous. The ends were cut back, 1 base at V and 3 bases at J, with 7 bases in the middle. The CDR3 is 15 amino acids. Germline values: CDR1 LNHDA, CDR2 SQIVND (reference sequence). Here the CDR3 reads CASSIGSSGANVLTF. The CDR3 DNA follows: TGTGCCAGTAGTATAGGATCTAGTGGGGCCAACGTCCTGACTTTC.

The rearrangement links TRBV13 to TRBJ2-3, with 10 bases aligning to TRBD2. V gave up 5 bases and J gave up 0 bases; unmatched junction bases: 5. Germline lookup yields CDR1 PRHDT and CDR2 FYEKMQ (reference sequence). This CDR3 is 16 amino acids long. The DNA for the CDR3 is TGTGCCAGCAGCCGACGACTAGCGGGCAGCACAGATACGCAGTATTTT. This translates into CASSRRLAGSTDTQYF.

The gene calls are TRBV18 and TRBJ2-2, with 10 bases matching TRBD2. CDR1 is KGHSH, CDR2 LQKENI, per germline. Germline trimming cut 4 bases from V and 3 bases from J; bases unmatched to any gene: 11. The CDR3 runs 18 residues. Here the CDR3 DNA reads TGTGCCAGCTCACTACTGGGACTAGCGAGAGCGGACACCGGGGAGCTGTTTTTT. Protein: CASSLLGLARADTGELFF.

This clone was counted a few times. This chain connects TRBV27 to TRBJ2-1; a possible D gene is TRBD1 (6 bases). V was clipped by 8 bases and J by 8 bases, with 16 bases between them. The CDR3 contains 13 residues. The germline V gene encodes CDR1 MNHEY and CDR2 SMNVEV (reference sequence). The chain's CDR3 is CASRLTGSDEQFF. CDR3 DNA sequence: TGTGCCAGCCGTCTGACAGGTTCCGATGAGCAGTTCTTC.

V usage is TRBV7-6 and J usage is TRBJ2-1, with 12 bases that match TRBD2. CDR3 size: 17 residues. Per the germline V gene, CDR1 is SGHVS and CDR2 is FNYEAQ. V shed 5 bases, J shed 1 base, and the junction held 6 bases outside the gene matches. The CDR3 nucleotides read TGTGCCAGCAGCAAACTAGCGGGAGGACCTTCCTACAATGAGCAGTTCTTC. Its translation is CASSKLAGGPSYNEQFF.

CDR3 residues: CASSYSTRNEQYF. The CDR3, as DNA: TGTGCCAGCAGTTACTCAACCAGGAACGAGCAGTACTTC. This rearrangement joins TRBV6-5 to TRBJ2-7, with D hard to call. V dropped 0 bases and J dropped 5 bases, with 8 bases sitting between them. CDR3 length: 13 residues. Germline CDR1 and CDR2: MNHEY and SVGAGI.

V is TRBV28 and J is TRBJ2-5; D is ambiguous. V dropped 2 bases and J dropped 5 bases, with 15 bases sitting between them. The CDR3 is 15 amino acids. Per the germline V gene, CDR1 is MDHEN and CDR2 is SYDVKM. The DNA for the CDR3 is TGTGCCAGCAGTTTACTTACGCAGGCACGGGAGACCCAGTACTTC. It translates to CASSLLTQARETQYF.

This chain links TRBV9 with TRBJ1-1; possible D gene TRBD1, 5 bases. CDR1 is SGDLS, CDR2 YYNGEE, per germline. The CDR3 has 14 amino acids. Trimming took 4 bases from V and 4 from J, leaving 14 bases between them. The CDR3 DNA reads TGTGCCAGCAGCCCCGGCCAGGGAAGCACTGAAGCTTTCTTT. Translation: CASSPGQGSTEAFF.

On this clone: The sample has other DNA sequences that encode this CDR3 too. The chain joins TRBV7-2 to TRBJ2-7, with 10 bases lining up with TRBD2. With V trimmed by 1 base and J by 3 bases, 3 bases remained unmatched. This CDR3 spans 15 amino acids. From germline, CDR1 is SGHTA and CDR2 FQGNSA. CDR3 loop: CASSLVASGGYEQYF. CDR3 DNA: TGTGCCAGCAGCTTAGTTGCTAGCGGGGGCTACGAGCAGTACTTC. Based on the CDR3 plus reference TRBV7-2 and TRBJ2-7, the full variable domain is GAGVSQSPSNKVTEKGKDVELRCDPISGHTALYWYRQSLGQGLEFLIYFQGNSAPDKSGLPSDRFSAERTGGSVSTLTIQRTQQEDSAVYLCASSLVASGGYEQYFGPGTRLTVT.

The V call is TRBV4-1, the J call TRBJ1-1; 7 nucleotides match TRBD1. The V gene end was trimmed by 0 bases and the J gene end by 6 bases; junction bases not matched to a gene: 7. Germline CDR1 is MGHRA and CDR2 is YSYEKL. CDR3 length: 15 residues. As DNA, the CDR3 is TGCGCCAGCAGCCAAGAACCAGGGGGTAGGGCTGAAGCTTTCTTT. This codes for CASSQEPGGRAEAFF.

The V and J genes are TRBV19 and TRBJ2-5; D is uncertain. The CDR3 contains 13 residues. Germline CDR1 reads LNHDA; CDR2 reads SQIVND (reference sequence). The V end lost 6 bases, the J end lost 2 bases, and 10 bases lay between the germline ends. DNA for the CDR3: TGTGCCAGTAGGAACCATCAGCAAGAGACCCAGTACTTC. Protein product: CASRNHQQETQYF.

The chain uses TRBV11-2 and TRBJ1-1; 12 nucleotides agree with TRBD1. The germline gives CDR1 SGHAT, CDR2 FQNNGV. Germline trimming cut 1 base from V and 4 bases from J; bases unmatched to any gene: 10. This CDR3 spans 18 amino acids. CDR3 in amino acids: CASSLGRWGQGAFTEAFF. The CDR3 DNA is TGTGCCAGCAGCTTAGGTCGATGGGGACAGGGGGCTTTCACTGAAGCTTTCTTT. Based on the CDR3 plus reference TRBV11-2 and TRBJ1-1, the full variable domain is EAGVAQSPRYKIIEKRQSVAFWCNPISGHATLYWYQQILGQGPKLLIQFQNNGVVDDSQLPKDRFSAERLKGVDSTLKIQPAKLEDSAVYLCASSLGRWGQGAFTEAFFGQGTRLTVV.